These 20 T cell receptor beta chains originate from one sample sequenced in a study of blood T cell repertoires in COVID-19. Data came from immunoSEQ multiplex PCR; TCRdb stores just in-frame clones and leaves some out. The repertoire holds about 120,000 clones, with around 88% as singletons. Material: peripheral blood. These receptors all stem from a woman aged 50 to 60 with active or convalescent COVID-19.

V and J are TRBV24-1 and TRBJ1-4; the match to TRBD1 covers 9 bases. The V segment lost 3 bases and the J segment 7 bases; nucleotides outside the gene matches: 8. Germline V lookup: CDR1 KGHDR, CDR2 SFDVKD. This CDR3 has 16 amino acids. As DNA, the CDR3 is TGTGCCACCAGTGATGGGGTACAGGGGGCGGGTGAAAAACTGTTTTTT. Amino acid sequence: CATSDGVQGAGEKLFF.

The chain carries TRBV5-1 and TRBJ2-1; unclear D gene. V shed 3 bases and J shed 5 bases, with 3 bases lying between them. This CDR3 is 11 amino acids long. CDR1 is SGHRS, CDR2 YFSETQ, per germline. The CDR3 DNA reads TGCGCCAGCAGCTACAACAATGAGCAGTTCTTC. Amino acid sequence: CASSYNNEQFF. Based on the CDR3 plus reference TRBV5-1 and TRBJ2-1, the full variable domain is KAGVTQTPRYLIKTRGQQVTLSCSPISGHRSVSWYQQTPGQGLQFLFEYFSETQRNKGNFPGRFSGRQFSNSRSEMNVSTLELGDSALYLCASSYNNEQFFGPGTRLTVL.

This clone has more than one count but fewer than ten. The chain uses TRBV7-2 and TRBJ1-4; TRBD1 matches at 8 bases. Germline CDR1 and CDR2: SGHTA and FQGNSA. With 1 base clipped from V and 5 bases from J, the junction kept 3 bases outside the gene matches. This CDR3 region has 15 residues. The CDR3: CASSLGTGYNEKLFF. DNA of the CDR3: TGTGCCAGCAGCTTAGGGACAGGGTACAATGAAAAACTGTTTTTT. The full variable domain, rest sourced from reference TRBV7-2 and TRBJ1-4, is GAGVSQSPSNKVTEKGKDVELRCDPISGHTALYWYRQSLGQGLEFLIYFQGNSAPDKSGLPSDRFSAERTGGSVSTLTIQRTQQEDSAVYLCASSLGTGYNEKLFFGSGTQLSVL.

This clone came up once. This chain uses TRBV20-1 with TRBJ2-7; 11 bases align to TRBD2. The CDR3 is made up of 14 amino acids. Looked up from germline, CDR1 is DFQATT and CDR2 is SNEGSKA (reference sequence). Unmatched junction bases numbered 6, after V lost 3 bases and J lost 5 bases. This CDR3 reads CSASRTSGSNEQYF. The CDR3 DNA reads TGCAGTGCTAGTCGGACTAGCGGGTCAAACGAGCAGTACTTC.

This clone was seen more than once but under ten times. This chain connects TRBV9 to TRBJ1-1, with a weak D call TRBD1 (6 bases). This CDR3 is 14 amino acids long. V lost 0 bases and J lost 8, with 14 bases in between. The germline gives CDR1 SGDLS, CDR2 YYNGEE. CDR3 DNA sequence: TGTGCCAGCAGCGTAGAGGATTCTACAGGGGAAGCTTTCTTT. Its protein product is CASSVEDSTGEAFF.

The J gene is TRBJ2-3, the V gene TRBV24-1; 7 bases map to TRBD2. J lost 2 bases, V lost 7 bases, and 5 bases had no gene match. The CDR3 extends over 14 amino acids. Germline lookup yields CDR1 KGHDR and CDR2 SFDVKD. The chain's CDR3 is CATSRAGYTDTQYF. In DNA, the CDR3 is TGTGCCACCAGCAGAGCGGGGTACACAGATACGCAGTATTTT.

The chain is built from TRBV9 and TRBJ2-3, with 10 positions matching TRBD1. The V segment lost 3 bases and the J segment 6 bases; nucleotides outside the gene matches: 1. Germline values: CDR1 SGDLS, CDR2 YYNGEE. The CDR3 has 13 amino acids. The CDR3 reads CASSADRGDTQYF. In DNA, the CDR3 is TGTGCCAGCAGCGCGGACAGGGGGGATACGCAGTATTTT.

The chain employs TRBV18 and TRBJ2-7; TRBD1 matches 9 bases. J lost 1 base, V lost 2 bases, and 15 bases had no gene match. This CDR3 is 19 amino acids long. Germline V CDR1 and CDR2: KGHSH, LQKENI. CDR3 loop: CASSPNLGQGHFPSYEQYF. The CDR3 coding sequence is TGTGCCAGCTCACCAAATCTGGGACAGGGCCACTTCCCGTCCTACGAGCAGTACTTC.

The chain recombines TRBV3-1 (or the pseudogene TRBV3-2) with TRBJ1-1; maybe TRBD1 (6 bases). Trimming removed 4 bases from V and 2 bases from J, with 20 bases in between. Germline assignment: CDR1 LGHDT and CDR2 YNNKEL (reference sequence). The CDR3 has 17 residues. CDR3 in amino acids: CASSPKGGRIPNTEAFF. Here the CDR3 DNA reads TGTGCCAGCAGCCCGAAAGGGGGACGCATTCCAAACACTGAAGCTTTCTTT.

The chain uses TRBV7-8 and TRBJ2-1; TRBD2 agrees at 8 bases. The germline gives CDR1 SGHVS, CDR2 FQNEAQ. J gave up 6 bases and V 4 bases, and 14 bases lay outside the gene matches. This CDR3 region has 17 residues. CDR3 sequence: CASSSLRGTSPLNEQFF. The CDR3 DNA reads as TGTGCCAGCAGCTCCCTTCGGGGGACTAGTCCCCTCAATGAGCAGTTCTTC.

The chain carries TRBV5-1 and TRBJ1-2, with D uncertain. There are 13 residues in the CDR3. Trimming pared 7 bases from V and 3 bases from J, leaving 13 bases between. CDR1 is SGHRS, CDR2 YFSETQ, per germline. DNA of the CDR3: TGCGCCAGCTCTGCAGGCAGCCACTATGGCTACACCTTC. This codes for CASSAGSHYGYTF.

The J gene is TRBJ2-4, the V gene TRBV11-2; D might be TRBD2 (6 bases). The CDR3 is 14 amino acids. CDR1 is SGHAT, CDR2 FQNNGV, per germline. V was shortened by 0 bases and J by 6 bases, with 9 bases between the two germline ends. The CDR3 protein is CASSLEGGRNIQYF. DNA of the CDR3: TGTGCCAGCAGCTTAGAGGGGGGTAGAAACATTCAGTACTTC.

V and J are TRBV7-9 and TRBJ2-1; 7 nucleotides match TRBD2. The CDR3 spans 13 residues. The germline V gene has CDR1 SEHNR and CDR2 FQNEAQ (reference sequence). The J segment lost 15 bases and the V segment lost 2 bases, leaving 10 bases of the junction unmatched. CDR3 bases: TGTGCCAGCAGCTTACCAGCTAGCGGAGGTGGGTTCTTC. It translates to CASSLPASGGGFF.

The rearrangement links TRBV30 to TRBJ1-2; possibly TRBD1 for D (5 bases). V lost 6 bases, J lost 4 bases, and 18 bases lay in between. Germline lookup yields CDR1 GTSNPN and CDR2 SVGIG (reference sequence). The CDR3 loop spans 14 amino acids. CDR3 nucleotide sequence: TGTGCCTGTTTGAGACAGCTCGAGCGCTATGGCTACACCTTC. This translates into CACLRQLERYGYTF.

The rearrangement uses TRBV9 and TRBJ1-4; no definite D call. The CDR3 has 13 amino acids. CDR1 and CDR2 (germline): SGDLS, YYNGEE. Between the trimmed V and J ends, which lost 7 bases and 8 bases, there was a span of 15 bases. The CDR3 coding sequence is TGTGCCAGCTCAGACGCAACGGAGGAAAAACTGTTTTTT. It specifies CASSDATEEKLFF.

The J gene is TRBJ2-7, the V gene TRBV6-5, with D unresolved. This CDR3 is built from 13 residues. Trimming removed 2 bases at V and 3 bases at J, with 8 bases between. From germline, CDR1 is MNHEY and CDR2 SVGAGI. The CDR3 is CASSYTGVYEQYF. CDR3 DNA: TGTGCCAGCAGTTACACCGGAGTCTACGAGCAGTACTTC.

This clone was seen a single time. This sequence joins TRBV10-3 and TRBJ2-1; 9 nucleotides line up with TRBD2. V gave up 0 bases and J gave up 12 bases; unmatched junction bases: 18. This CDR3 contains 18 residues. Per germline, CDR1 ENHRY and CDR2 SYGVKD. The CDR3 region is CAISESIWREGRSHGQFF. The CDR3 DNA sequence: TGTGCCATCAGTGAGTCTATTTGGCGGGAGGGCCGCTCCCATGGGCAGTTCTTC.

The chain couples TRBV4-3 to TRBJ2-1, with 8 positions matching TRBD2. CDR1 is LGHNA and CDR2 is YSLEER in the germline V gene. Trimming removed 0 bases from V and 10 bases from J; junction bases left unmatched: 5. This CDR3 comprises 14 residues. Here the CDR3 reads CASSQDPGGEEQFF. Written as DNA, the CDR3 is TGCGCCAGCAGCCAAGATCCCGGGGGGGAGGAGCAGTTCTTC.

This chain connects TRBV7-2 to TRBJ2-1; 12 bases are a match to TRBD2. The V gene's germline CDR1 is SGHTA and CDR2 FQGNSA. J was trimmed by 3 bases and V by 5 bases; bases with no gene match: 5. The CDR3 sequence is 16 residues long. CDR3 residues: CASSLLAGGNYNEQFF. CDR3 coding DNA: TGTGCCAGCAGCCTTCTAGCGGGAGGGAACTACAATGAGCAGTTCTTC. Variable domain in full (rest from reference TRBV7-2 and TRBJ2-1): GAGVSQSPSNKVTEKGKDVELRCDPISGHTALYWYRQSLGQGLEFLIYFQGNSAPDKSGLPSDRFSAERTGGSVSTLTIQRTQQEDSAVYLCASSLLAGGNYNEQFFGPGTRLTVL.

The chain couples TRBV11-2 to TRBJ2-3; tentatively, D is TRBD2 (5 bases). The germline V and J ends were trimmed by 5 bases and 4 bases, with 13 bases remaining between them. CDR1 is SGHAT, CDR2 FQNNGV, per germline. The CDR3 totals 14 residues. CDR3 in amino acids: CASSPTSGADTQYF. CDR3 DNA sequence: TGTGCCAGCAGCCCAACATCCGGGGCAGATACGCAGTATTTT.